Listed below are T cell receptor beta chains from one sample, sequenced in a study of T cells in Graves' hyperthyroidism and ophthalmopathy. TCRdb ran MiXCR on the multiplex PCR reads and lists one entry per CDR3 protein. The table includes 560,000 or so distinct CDR3 sequences, 20% detected once. The sequenced sample consisted of blood. All receptors derive from a man aged 40-49 years with Graves' ophthalmopathy. Both conserved end residues are part of each CDR3. The D gene is left open where the match is weak. Only some rows state a clone size, as once, few, many or a class for expanded clones.

d_call	clone_size	j_call	v_call	cdr3_aa	cdr3_nt
-	-	TRBJ2-1	TRBV30	CAWSVLNNEQFF	TGTGCCTGGAGTGTACTTAACAATGAGCAGTTCTTC
-	few	TRBJ2-1	TRBV5-4	CASSLARRTNEQFF	TGTGCCAGCAGCTTGGCCAGACGGACCAATGAGCAGTTCTTC
-	-	TRBJ1-4	TRBV19	CASSSLAEKLFF	TGTGCCAGTAGCAGCCTGGCGGAAAAACTGTTTTTT
TRBD2	many	TRBJ2-7	TRBV28	CASGRVPYEQYF	TGTGCCAGCGGGAGGGTCCCCTACGAGCAGTACTTC
TRBD1	-	TRBJ2-7	TRBV6-1	CASSRLDRAHEQYF	TGTGCCAGCAGCCGCCTGGACAGGGCGCACGAGCAGTACTTC
-	-	TRBJ2-3	TRBV10-3	CAISEGSGDTQYF	TGTGCCATCAGTGAGGGCTCCGGAGATACGCAGTATTTT
TRBD2	many	TRBJ2-5	TRBV12-3/TRBV12-4	CASSLSSGSGETQYF	TGTGCCAGCAGTTTATCTAGCGGCTCCGGGGAGACCCAGTACTTC
TRBD1	many	TRBJ1-2	TRBV28	CASSTDRGYHGYTF	TGTGCCAGCAGTACGGACAGGGGATATCATGGCTACACCTTC
-	many	TRBJ2-7	TRBV12-3/TRBV12-4	CASRGVYEQYF	TGTGCCAGCAGAGGGGTGTACGAGCAGTACTTC
TRBD2	many	TRBJ2-4	TRBV2	CASRPPAPGTSTKNIQYF	TGTGCCAGCAGGCCCCCTGCCCCCGGGACTAGCACCAAAAACATTCAGTACTTC
TRBD2	-	TRBJ2-1	TRBV28	CASSPPPTSGSLNEQFF	TGTGCCAGCAGTCCACCCCCGACTAGCGGGAGCTTAAATGAGCAGTTCTTC
TRBD2	-	TRBJ2-3	TRBV3-1	CASSPSGATSTDTQYF	TGTGCCAGCAGCCCTAGCGGAGCTACTAGCACAGATACGCAGTATTTT
-	-	TRBJ1-4	TRBV20-1	CSARAGIGEKLFF	TGCAGTGCTAGGGCCGGGATTGGGGAAAAACTGTTTTTT
-	-	TRBJ1-1	TRBV28	CASSLFGQPNTEAFF	TGTGCCAGCAGTTTATTTGGACAGCCGAACACTGAAGCTTTCTTT
-	few	TRBJ1-4	TRBV9	CASSVGLGDGGGKLFF	TGTGCCAGCAGCGTAGGGCTGGGGGACGGAGGGGGAAAACTGTTTTTT
-	few	TRBJ2-2	TRBV3-1	CASSREGGAGELFF	TGTGCCAGCAGCCGTGAGGGGGGGGCCGGGGAGCTGTTTTTT
-	many	TRBJ1-1	TRBV7-2	CASSLVYTEAFF	TGTGCCAGCAGCTTAGTATACACTGAAGCTTTCTTT
-	-	TRBJ2-1	TRBV5-6	CASSTGLRDEQFF	TGTGCCAGCAGCACGGGACTTAGAGATGAGCAGTTCTTC
TRBD2	-	TRBJ2-5	TRBV5-1	CASSRAGGQRETQYF	TGCGCCAGCAGTCGAGCGGGGGGGCAAAGAGAGACCCAGTACTTC
TRBD2	-	TRBJ2-7	TRBV28	CASRRGGAASYEQYF	TGTGCCAGCCGCCGGGGGGGGGCAGCATCCTACGAGCAGTACTTC
-	many	TRBJ2-7	TRBV12-3/TRBV12-4	CASSSSRSDPYEQYF	TGTGCCAGCAGCTCATCACGTTCCGACCCCTACGAGCAGTACTTC
-	-	TRBJ2-1	TRBV10-3	CAISDRAEEQFF	TGTGCCATCAGTGACCGGGCTGAAGAGCAGTTCTTC
TRBD2	-	TRBJ2-7	TRBV7-9	CASNRGAGGREQYF	TGTGCCAGCAACCGGGGAGCGGGAGGGCGCGAGCAGTACTTC
-	few	TRBJ2-1	TRBV15	CATSRDMSEQFF	TGTGCCACCAGCAGAGATATGAGTGAGCAGTTCTTC
-	-	TRBJ2-5	TRBV19	CASTPRGGQETQYF	TGTGCCAGTACCCCTAGAGGGGGCCAAGAGACCCAGTACTTC
TRBD1	few	TRBJ1-5	TRBV18	CASSPPSGQPNQPQHF	TGTGCCAGCTCACCACCTTCGGGACAGCCTAATCAGCCCCAGCATTTT
TRBD2	-	TRBJ2-7	TRBV4-2	CASRKAGAYEQYF	TGTGCCAGCAGGAAAGCGGGGGCCTACGAGCAGTACTTC
TRBD2	many	TRBJ2-3	TRBV27	CASSLTSGDTQYF	TGTGCCAGCAGTTTGACTAGCGGAGATACGCAGTATTTT
TRBD2	many	TRBJ2-5	TRBV14	CASSQGGGARETQYF	TGTGCCAGCAGCCAAGGCGGGGGGGCCCGGGAGACCCAGTACTTC
TRBD1	-	TRBJ1-1	TRBV5-1	CASSLWDRVGMAFF	TGCGCCAGCAGCCTTTGGGACAGGGTAGGGATGGCTTTCTTT
TRBD1	-	TRBJ2-7	TRBV7-2	CASSLGDRGPGYEQYF	TGTGCCAGCAGCTTAGGGGACAGGGGCCCAGGGTACGAGCAGTACTTC
TRBD1	-	TRBJ1-6	TRBV30	CAWRVLSGGNSPLHF	TGTGCCTGGAGAGTACTTTCAGGGGGTAATTCACCCCTCCACTTT
TRBD2	-	TRBJ2-1	TRBV7-2	CASSLGSGGPNEQFF	TGTGCCAGCAGCTTAGGTTCGGGGGGGCCGAATGAGCAGTTCTTC
TRBD2	many	TRBJ2-2	TRBV7-8	CASSARRGLVSGELFF	TGTGCCAGCAGCGCTAGGAGGGGACTAGTTTCTGGGGAGCTGTTTTTT
-	many	TRBJ2-5	TRBV18	CASSPRTNQETQYF	TGTGCCAGCTCACCAAGGACAAATCAAGAGACCCAGTACTTC
-	few	TRBJ1-1	TRBV10-2	CASSEREGSEAFF	TGCGCCAGCAGTGAACGGGAGGGATCTGAAGCTTTCTTT
TRBD2	few	TRBJ2-5	TRBV3-1	CASSQDLRAGVLETQYF	TGTGCCAGCAGCCAAGATCTGAGAGCGGGGGTTCTAGAGACCCAGTACTTC
-	many	TRBJ2-7	TRBV28	CASSTPLSYEQYF	TGTGCCAGCAGTACACCGCTCTCCTACGAGCAGTACTTC
-	-	TRBJ2-7	TRBV28	CASSLFRVVAQYF	TGTGCCAGCAGTTTATTCAGGGTGGTAGCGCAGTACTTC
-	-	TRBJ2-7	TRBV7-9	CASGSPPLHEQYF	TGTGCCAGCGGCTCCCCTCCCCTGCACGAGCAGTACTTC
-	-	TRBJ1-1	TRBV30	CAWSVKGTPMNTEAFF	TGTGCCTGGAGTGTGAAGGGGACCCCGATGAACACTGAAGCTTTCTTT
TRBD2	few	TRBJ2-5	TRBV25-1	CASSGSGGDFQETQYF	TGTGCCAGCAGTGGTAGCGGGGGCGATTTTCAAGAGACCCAGTACTTC
-	many	TRBJ1-2	TRBV5-1	CASSLNGYGYTF	TGCGCCAGCAGCTTGAACGGCTATGGCTACACCTTC
TRBD1	many	TRBJ2-7	TRBV12-3/TRBV12-4	CASSKSSGTGKYEQYF	TGTGCCAGCAGTAAATCCTCCGGGACAGGGAAGTACGAGCAGTACTTC
-	-	TRBJ2-2	TRBV5-1	CASSKRGAASGFANTGELFF	TGCGCCAGCAGCAAAAGGGGGGCCGCCTCCGGGTTCGCGAACACCGGGGAGCTGTTTTTT